Listed below are T cell receptor beta chains from one sample, sequenced in a study of blood T cell repertoires in COVID-19. TCRdb's copy holds only in-frame clones and misses some; the assay was immunoSEQ multiplex PCR. The sample shows under 350,000 clones, around 90% of them seen only once. Sequencing input: peripheral blood. The receptors here all came from a man between 65 and 79 years old with acute or convalescent COVID-19. Both conserved end residues are trimmed from each CDR3. Fields, in order: J gene, V gene, CDR3 protein.

>TRBJ1-1|TRBV5-6
ASSQSGRPVTEAF
>TRBJ1-1|TRBV7-9
ASSSGGKNTEAF
>TRBJ2-7|TRBV28
ASSLGTSGRYEQY
>TRBJ2-1|TRBV19
ASSIGAGYNNEQF
>TRBJ1-2|TRBV4-3
ASSQVPGRDYT
>TRBJ2-7|TRBV6-2/TRBV6-3
ASSQGLAVSYEQY
>TRBJ1-2|TRBV28
ASSPGQGGSYGYT
>TRBJ1-4|TRBV28
ASSAQVPNEKLF
>TRBJ2-3|TRBV27
ASSKRGQSVDTQY
>TRBJ2-7|TRBV11-2
ASSPWSSYEQY
>TRBJ1-6|TRBV3-1/TRBV3-2
ASSLNGVNSPLH
>TRBJ2-2|TRBV4-3
ASSHSGDYTGELF
>TRBJ2-5|TRBV7-9
ASRHTSEGETQY
>TRBJ2-1|TRBV5-1
ASSLEAGTFSFNEQF
>TRBJ2-7|TRBV7-6
ASSRMALASYEQY
>TRBJ2-7|TRBV13
ASSLVGQGANEQY
>TRBJ1-5|TRBV10-3
AIRRDSDSNQPQH
>TRBJ2-1|TRBV6-5
ASSPSGSWHEQF
>TRBJ1-5|TRBV7-8
ASSLGGVRNQPQH
>TRBJ2-5|TRBV28
ASSLGLAAAMAQY
>TRBJ1-3|TRBV4-2
ASSQDTRQYENTIY
>TRBJ2-7|TRBV24-1
ATSDPRQGDYEQY
>TRBJ2-2|TRBV10-3
AISDSGTAGELF
>TRBJ2-3|TRBV4-2
ASSPGLAGGPNTDTQY
>TRBJ1-4|TRBV28
ASIRGGALRTNEKLF
>TRBJ2-3|TRBV6-1
ASSETGADTQY
>TRBJ2-5|TRBV11-3
ASSLEAPGTGFGETQY
>TRBJ2-1|TRBV11-3
ASSLGGQGGHNEQF
>TRBJ2-3|TRBV28
ASGGTGASTDTQY
>TRBJ1-5|TRBV3-1/TRBV3-2
ASSLAVNQPQH
>TRBJ2-7|TRBV6-2/TRBV6-3
ASSLPDSVPLEQY
>TRBJ2-1|TRBV20-1
SASMEALPNEQF
>TRBJ2-6|TRBV19
ASSRDRVAGANVLT
>TRBJ2-1|TRBV3-1/TRBV3-2
ASSHRLAETYNEQF
>TRBJ1-1|TRBV7-2
ASSLDPENTEAF
>TRBJ2-2|TRBV7-7
ASSSTSGGASGELF
>TRBJ2-7|TRBV6-5
ASSPGTSTYEQY
>TRBJ1-1|TRBV25-1
ASSVNRDSHTEAF
>TRBJ2-1|TRBV29-1
SVVTGQGLQGNEQF
>TRBJ1-3|TRBV28
ATDPGHSGNTIY
>TRBJ2-6|TRBV5-6
ASKSGLATPGANVLT
>TRBJ1-2|TRBV25-1
ASSDGRTVAGGYT
>TRBJ1-4|TRBV5-1
ASSSGQGSDEKLF
>TRBJ1-1|TRBV11-1
ASSLGTRDTEAF
>TRBJ1-5|TRBV18
ASSPQGAGSYQPQH
>TRBJ1-2|TRBV18
ASSQGQSYGYT
>TRBJ2-7|TRBV5-1
ASSPGLAGVSEQY
>TRBJ1-6|TRBV15
ATSRGGLGSPLH
>TRBJ2-6|TRBV18
ASSPPRVPGANVLT
>TRBJ2-7|TRBV5-8
ASTSRRLADEQY
>TRBJ2-1|TRBV6-5
ATRTSGGSYNEQF
>TRBJ1-4|TRBV3-1/TRBV3-2
ASSQGPASGEKLF